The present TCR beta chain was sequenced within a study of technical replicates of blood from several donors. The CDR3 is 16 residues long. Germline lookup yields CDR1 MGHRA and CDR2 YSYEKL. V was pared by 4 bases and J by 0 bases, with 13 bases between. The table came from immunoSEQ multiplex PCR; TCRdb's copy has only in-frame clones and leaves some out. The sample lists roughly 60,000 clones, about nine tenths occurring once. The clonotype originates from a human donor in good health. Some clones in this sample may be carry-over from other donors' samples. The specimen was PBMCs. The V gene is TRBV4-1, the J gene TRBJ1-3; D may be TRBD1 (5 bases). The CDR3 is CASSPRQSGSGNTIYF. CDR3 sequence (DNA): TGCGCCAGCAGCCCGCGACAGTCTGGCTCTGGAAACACCATATATTTT.